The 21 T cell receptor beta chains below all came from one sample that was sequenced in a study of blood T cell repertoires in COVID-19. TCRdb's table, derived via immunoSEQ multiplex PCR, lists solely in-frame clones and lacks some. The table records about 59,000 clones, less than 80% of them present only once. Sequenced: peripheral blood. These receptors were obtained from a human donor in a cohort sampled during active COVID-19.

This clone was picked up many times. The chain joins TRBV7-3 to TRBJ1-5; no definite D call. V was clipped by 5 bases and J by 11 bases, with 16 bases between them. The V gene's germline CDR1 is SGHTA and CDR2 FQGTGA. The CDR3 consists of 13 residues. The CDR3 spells CASSPSPGGTQHF. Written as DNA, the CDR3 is TGTGCCAGCAGCCCCAGTCCAGGAGGGACCCAGCATTTT.

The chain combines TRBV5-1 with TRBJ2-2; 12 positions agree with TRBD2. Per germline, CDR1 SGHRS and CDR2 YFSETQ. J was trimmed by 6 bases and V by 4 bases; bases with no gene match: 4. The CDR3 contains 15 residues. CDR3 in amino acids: CASSPSGRASGELFF. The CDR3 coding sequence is TGCGCCAGCAGCCCTAGCGGGAGGGCTTCCGGGGAGCTGTTTTTT.

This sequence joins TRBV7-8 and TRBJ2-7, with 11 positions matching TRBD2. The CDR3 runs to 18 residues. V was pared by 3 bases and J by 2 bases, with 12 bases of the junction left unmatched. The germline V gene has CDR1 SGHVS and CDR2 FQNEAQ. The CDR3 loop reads CASSFGTSGPYRTYEQYF. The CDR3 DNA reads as TGTGCCAGCAGCTTCGGGACTAGCGGACCCTATCGAACCTACGAGCAGTACTTC.

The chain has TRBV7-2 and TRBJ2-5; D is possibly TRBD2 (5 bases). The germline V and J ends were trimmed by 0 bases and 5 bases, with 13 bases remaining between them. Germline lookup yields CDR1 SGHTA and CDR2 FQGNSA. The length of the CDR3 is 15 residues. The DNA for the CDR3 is TGTGCCAGCAGCTTAGCGCTAGCACCTGGGGAGACCCAGTACTTC. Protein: CASSLALAPGETQYF.

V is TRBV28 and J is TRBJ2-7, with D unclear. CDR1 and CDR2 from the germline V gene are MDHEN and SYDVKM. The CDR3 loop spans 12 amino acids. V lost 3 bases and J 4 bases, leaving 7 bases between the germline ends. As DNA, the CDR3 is TGTGCCAGCAGTTTGTCCGAGTACGAGCAGTACTTC. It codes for CASSLSEYEQYF.

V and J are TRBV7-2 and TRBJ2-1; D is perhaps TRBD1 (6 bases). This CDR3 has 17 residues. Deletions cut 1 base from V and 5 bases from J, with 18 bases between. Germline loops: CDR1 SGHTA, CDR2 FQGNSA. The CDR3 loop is CASSLGLGQGTNNEQFF. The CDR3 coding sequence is TGTGCCAGCAGCTTAGGACTGGGGCAGGGGACCAACAATGAGCAGTTCTTC.

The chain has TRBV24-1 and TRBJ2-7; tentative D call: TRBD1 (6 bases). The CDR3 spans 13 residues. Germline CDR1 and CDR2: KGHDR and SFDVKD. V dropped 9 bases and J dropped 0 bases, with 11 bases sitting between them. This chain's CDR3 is CATGDTYSYEQYF. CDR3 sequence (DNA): TGTGCCACCGGGGACACGTACTCCTACGAGCAGTACTTC.

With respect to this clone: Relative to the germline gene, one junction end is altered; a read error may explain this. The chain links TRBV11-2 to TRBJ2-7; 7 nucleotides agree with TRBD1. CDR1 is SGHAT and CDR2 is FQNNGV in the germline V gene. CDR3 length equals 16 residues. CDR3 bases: TGTGCCAGCAGTTTAGCGAGGGACAGTCTCTCCTACGAGCAGTACTTC. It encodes CASSLARDSLSYEQYF.

The CDR3 DNA reads TGTGCCAGCTCCGTCTGGAGGAGGACTGAAGCTTTCTTT. Translated: CASSVWRRTEAFF. The chain carries TRBV18 and TRBJ1-1; no firm D call. Trimming stripped 6 bases from V and 5 bases from J, with 13 bases between. This CDR3 region has 13 residues. Germline-derived CDR1 and CDR2 are KGHSH and LQKENI.

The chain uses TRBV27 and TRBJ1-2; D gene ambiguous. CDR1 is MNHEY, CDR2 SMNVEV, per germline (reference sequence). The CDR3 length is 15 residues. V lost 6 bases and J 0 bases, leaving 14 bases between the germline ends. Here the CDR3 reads CASSPNRISNYGYTF. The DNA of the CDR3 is TGTGCCAGCAGCCCTAACCGCATATCTAACTATGGCTACACCTTC.

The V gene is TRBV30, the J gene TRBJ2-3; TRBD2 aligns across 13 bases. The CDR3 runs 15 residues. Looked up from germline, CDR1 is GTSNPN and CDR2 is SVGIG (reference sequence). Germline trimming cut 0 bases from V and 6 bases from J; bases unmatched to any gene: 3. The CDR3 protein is CAWSVGGLAGDTQYF. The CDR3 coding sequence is TGTGCCTGGAGTGTAGGGGGACTAGCGGGGGATACGCAGTATTTT.

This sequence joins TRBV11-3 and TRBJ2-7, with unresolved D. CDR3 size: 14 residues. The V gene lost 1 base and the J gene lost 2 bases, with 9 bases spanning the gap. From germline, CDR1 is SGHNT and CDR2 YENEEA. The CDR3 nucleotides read TGTGCCAGCAGCTTAGGGCCAACCACCTACGAGCAGTACTTC. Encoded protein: CASSLGPTTYEQYF.

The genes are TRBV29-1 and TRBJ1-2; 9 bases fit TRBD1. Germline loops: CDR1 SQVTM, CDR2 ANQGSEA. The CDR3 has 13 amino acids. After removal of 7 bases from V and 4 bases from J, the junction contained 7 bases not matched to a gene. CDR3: CSAVGTGLYGYTF. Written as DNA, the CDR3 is TGCAGCGCCGTGGGGACAGGGCTCTATGGCTACACCTTC.

CDR3 DNA sequence: TGTGCCAGCACCGTAGACACCGCGAACACCGGGGAGCTGTTTTTT. Translating it yields CASTVDTANTGELFF. The rearrangement uses TRBV5-6 and TRBJ2-2; D remains unclear. The CDR3 consists of 15 residues. Trimming stripped 6 bases from V and 0 bases from J, with 12 bases between. Germline-derived CDR1 and CDR2 are SGHDT and YYEEEE.

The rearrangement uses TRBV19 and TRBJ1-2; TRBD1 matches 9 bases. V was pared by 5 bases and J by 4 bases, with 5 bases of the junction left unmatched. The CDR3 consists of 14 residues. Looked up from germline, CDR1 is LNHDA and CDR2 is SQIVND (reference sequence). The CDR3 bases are TGTGCCAGTAGTGCCCCGGACAGGGGCTATGGCTACACCTTC. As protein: CASSAPDRGYGYTF.

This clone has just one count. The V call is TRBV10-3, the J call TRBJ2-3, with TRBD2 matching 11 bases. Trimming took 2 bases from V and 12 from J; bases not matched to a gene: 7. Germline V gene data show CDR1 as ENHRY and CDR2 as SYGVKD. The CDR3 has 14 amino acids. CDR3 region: CAISEESSGRSQYF. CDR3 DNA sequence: TGTGCCATCAGTGAGGAGTCTAGCGGGAGGTCACAGTATTTT.

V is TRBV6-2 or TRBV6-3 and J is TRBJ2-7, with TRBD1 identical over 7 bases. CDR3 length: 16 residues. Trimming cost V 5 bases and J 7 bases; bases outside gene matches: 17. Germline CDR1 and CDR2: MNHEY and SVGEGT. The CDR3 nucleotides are TGTGCCAGCAGTCTCAACAGGGGCCCCGTTATTGGTGAGCAGTACTTC. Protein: CASSLNRGPVIGEQYF.

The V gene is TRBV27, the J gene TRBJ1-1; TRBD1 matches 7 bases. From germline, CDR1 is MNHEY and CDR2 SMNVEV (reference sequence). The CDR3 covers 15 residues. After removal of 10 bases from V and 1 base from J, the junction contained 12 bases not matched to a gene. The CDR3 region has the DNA TGTGCCACGAGGGGGCAGCTCACGGGGAACACTGAAGCTTTCTTT. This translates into CATRGQLTGNTEAFF.

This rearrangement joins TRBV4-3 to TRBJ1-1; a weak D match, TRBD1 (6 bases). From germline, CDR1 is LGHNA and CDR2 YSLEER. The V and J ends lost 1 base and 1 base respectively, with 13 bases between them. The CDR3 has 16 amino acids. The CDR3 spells CASSQGSGTRNTEAFF. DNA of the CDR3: TGCGCCAGCAGCCAAGGCTCCGGGACAAGGAACACTGAAGCTTTCTTT.

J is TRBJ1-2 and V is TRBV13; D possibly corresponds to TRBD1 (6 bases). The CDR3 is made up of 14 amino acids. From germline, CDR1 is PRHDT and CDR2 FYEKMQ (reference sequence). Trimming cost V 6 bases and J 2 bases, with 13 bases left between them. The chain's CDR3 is CASRVWGGNYGYTF. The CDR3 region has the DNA TGTGCCAGCAGGGTGTGGGGGGGCAACTATGGCTACACCTTC. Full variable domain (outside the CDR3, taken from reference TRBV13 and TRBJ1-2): AAGVIQSPRHLIKEKRETATLKCYPIPRHDTVYWYQQGPGQDPQFLISFYEKMQSDKGSIPDRFSAQQFSDYHSELNMSSLELGDSALYFCASRVWGGNYGYTFGSGTRLTVV.

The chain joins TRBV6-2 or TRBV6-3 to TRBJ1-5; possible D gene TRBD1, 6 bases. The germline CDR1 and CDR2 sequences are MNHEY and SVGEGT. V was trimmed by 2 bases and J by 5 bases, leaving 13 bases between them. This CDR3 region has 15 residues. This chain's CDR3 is CASSYNTWTDQPQHF. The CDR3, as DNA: TGTGCCAGCAGTTACAATACATGGACAGATCAGCCCCAGCATTTT.